The rows below give T cell receptor beta chains drawn from one sample of a study of T cell changes during pregnancy in multiple sclerosis. Clones were read by immunoSEQ multiplex PCR, and TCRdb kept only the in-frame ones, dropping some. There are roughly 57,000 clones in the sample; roughly 90% occur only once, and approximately 0.69% lies in the top ten. The sequenced sample was CD4+ T cells from peripheral blood mononuclear cells, obtained after pregnancy. These TCRs come from a female donor with multiple sclerosis, enrolled in a pregnancy study. Each CDR3 is given with its conserved first and last residue. Fields, in order: J gene, clone size, V gene, D gene, CDR3 DNA, CDR3 protein. The D gene is left open where the match is weak. Clone size is stated in some rows and not others, as once, few, many or a class when expanded.

j_call: TRBJ2-7
clone_size: -
v_call: TRBV5-1
d_call: -
cdr3_nt: TGCGCCAGCAGCTTACAGGGAGGGTACGAGCAGTACTTC
cdr3_aa: CASSLQGGYEQYF

j_call: TRBJ2-2
clone_size: -
v_call: TRBV5-5
d_call: -
cdr3_nt: TGTGCCAGCAGCTTGGCCAGGGGAGTGGGGGAGCTGTTTTTT
cdr3_aa: CASSLARGVGELFF

j_call: TRBJ2-5
clone_size: once
v_call: TRBV19
d_call: -
cdr3_nt: TGTGCCAGTAGTTCCCGGGAGACCCAGTACTTC
cdr3_aa: CASSSRETQYF

j_call: TRBJ1-5
clone_size: -
v_call: TRBV7-2
d_call: -
cdr3_nt: TGTGCCAGCAGCTTAGTTTCCGGCAATCAGCCCCAGCATTTT
cdr3_aa: CASSLVSGNQPQHF

j_call: TRBJ1-5
clone_size: -
v_call: TRBV7-8
d_call: -
cdr3_nt: TGTGCCAGCAGCTTAAGCGGCCCCAGGCCCCAGCATTTT
cdr3_aa: CASSLSGPRPQHF

j_call: TRBJ2-2
clone_size: -
v_call: TRBV5-1
d_call: TRBD1
cdr3_nt: TGCGCCAGCAGCTCGACGAACAGGGGCACCGGGGAGCTGTTTTTT
cdr3_aa: CASSSTNRGTGELFF

j_call: TRBJ2-4
clone_size: -
v_call: TRBV5-6
d_call: -
cdr3_nt: TGTGCCAGCAGCTTGTTGGGGGGAGGAAACATTCAGTACTTC
cdr3_aa: CASSLLGGGNIQYF

j_call: TRBJ1-1
clone_size: -
v_call: TRBV5-4
d_call: -
cdr3_nt: TGTGCCAGCAGCGGGGGACAGAACACTGAAGCTTTCTTT
cdr3_aa: CASSGGQNTEAFF

j_call: TRBJ2-5
clone_size: once
v_call: TRBV18
d_call: TRBD2
cdr3_nt: TGTGCCAGCTCCGGACTAGCGGGGGAGACCCAGTACTTC
cdr3_aa: CASSGLAGETQYF

j_call: TRBJ1-4
clone_size: -
v_call: TRBV6-4
d_call: -
cdr3_nt: TGTGCCAGCGCGGGCCTTAATGAAAAACTGTTTTTT
cdr3_aa: CASAGLNEKLFF

j_call: TRBJ1-2
clone_size: once
v_call: TRBV19
d_call: -
cdr3_nt: TGTGCCAGTAGCCCAGGGGCAGGGGTTGGTGGCTACACCTTC
cdr3_aa: CASSPGAGVGGYTF

j_call: TRBJ1-5
clone_size: -
v_call: TRBV18
d_call: -
cdr3_nt: TGTGCCAGCTCACTCGGACGCGCAGGGCAGCCCCAGCATTTT
cdr3_aa: CASSLGRAGQPQHF

j_call: TRBJ2-7
clone_size: few
v_call: TRBV19
d_call: TRBD2
cdr3_nt: TGTGCCAGTAGGACGTGGCTCCCGGGAGGCGAGCAGTACTTC
cdr3_aa: CASRTWLPGGEQYF

j_call: TRBJ1-1
clone_size: -
v_call: TRBV7-3
d_call: -
cdr3_nt: TGTGCCAGCAGCTTACGAGCTGGGGAGAATGAAGCTTTCTTT
cdr3_aa: CASSLRAGENEAFF

j_call: TRBJ2-7
clone_size: once
v_call: TRBV5-1
d_call: -
cdr3_nt: TGCGCCAGCAGCCACGGGGGTGACCCTTACGAGCAGTACTTC
cdr3_aa: CASSHGGDPYEQYF

j_call: TRBJ1-3
clone_size: -
v_call: TRBV19
d_call: TRBD1
cdr3_nt: TGTGCCAGTAGTCGGGGGACAGGGGACACCATATATTTT
cdr3_aa: CASSRGTGDTIYF

j_call: TRBJ2-2
clone_size: -
v_call: TRBV27
d_call: TRBD1
cdr3_nt: TGTGCCAGCGGGGGACAGGGGGACACCGGGGAGCTGTTTTTT
cdr3_aa: CASGGQGDTGELFF